A selection of T cell receptor beta chains follows, all from one sample in a study of T cell changes during pregnancy in multiple sclerosis. The table came from immunoSEQ multiplex PCR; TCRdb's copy has only in-frame clones and leaves some out. The sample includes around 100,000 clones, 85% to 95% of them seen just once. The sequencing used peripheral blood, collected before pregnancy. These receptors all come from a female donor with multiple sclerosis, enrolled in a pregnancy study. Each CDR3 is given with its conserved first and last residue. Fields, in order: V gene, J gene, clone size, D gene, CDR3 protein, CDR3 DNA. A D gene is named only where the DNA matches it firmly. Clone size appears in some rows only: once, few, many, or a class for an expanded clone.

V: TRBV11-3; J: TRBJ1-1; size: -; D: -; CDR3: CASSPPLRQAKGTEAFF; DNA: TGTGCCAGCAGCCCCCCACTTCGACAGGCTAAAGGTACTGAAGCTTTCTTT
V: TRBV27; J: TRBJ1-2; size: -; D: -; CDR3: CASSWAGSGYTF; DNA: TGTGCCAGCAGTTGGGCGGGGAGTGGCTACACCTTC
V: TRBV27; J: TRBJ1-2; size: -; D: -; CDR3: CASSPRGGRGYTF; DNA: TGTGCCAGCAGTCCGAGGGGGGGACGGGGCTACACCTTC
V: TRBV4-1; J: TRBJ2-7; size: -; D: -; CDR3: CASSQEIQGREQYF; DNA: TGCGCCAGCAGCCAAGAAATACAGGGTAGGGAGCAGTACTTC
V: TRBV7-9; J: TRBJ2-3; size: -; D: TRBD1; CDR3: CASSLGTGGYTDTQYF; DNA: TGTGCCAGCAGCTTAGGGACAGGGGGATACACAGATACGCAGTATTTT
V: TRBV5-1; J: TRBJ1-1; size: -; D: -; CDR3: CASSLYRTANTEAFF; DNA: TGCGCCAGCAGCTTATACAGGACAGCCAACACTGAAGCTTTCTTT
V: TRBV6-5; J: TRBJ2-7; size: -; D: -; CDR3: CASSYSYSDREGEQYF; DNA: TGTGCCAGCAGTTACTCCTACTCGGACAGGGAGGGCGAGCAGTACTTC
V: TRBV25-1; J: TRBJ2-6; size: -; D: -; CDR3: CASSDPQRGSGANVLTF; DNA: TGTGCCAGCAGTGACCCCCAACGGGGTTCCGGGGCCAACGTCCTGACTTTC
V: TRBV7-9; J: TRBJ1-2; size: -; D: -; CDR3: CASSFQGQGYGYTF; DNA: TGTGCCAGCAGCTTTCAGGGTCAGGGCTATGGCTACACCTTC
V: TRBV30; J: TRBJ2-3; size: -; D: TRBD2; CDR3: CAWSDGTTFTDTQYF; DNA: TGTGCCTGGAGTGATGGGACTACATTCACAGATACGCAGTATTTT
V: TRBV27; J: TRBJ2-1; size: -; D: TRBD2; CDR3: CASSTLDSGRVEQFF; DNA: TGTGCCAGCAGCACTCTTGATAGCGGGAGGGTTGAGCAGTTCTTC
V: TRBV11-2; J: TRBJ2-7; size: -; D: TRBD1; CDR3: CASSLDLYARGNSYEQYF; DNA: TGTGCCAGCAGCTTAGACTTATACGCCAGGGGGAACTCCTACGAGCAGTACTTC
V: TRBV18; J: TRBJ2-4; size: -; D: TRBD1; CDR3: CASSTGDKNIQYF; DNA: TGTGCCAGCTCTACAGGGGACAAAAACATTCAGTACTTC
V: TRBV11-3; J: TRBJ2-5; size: -; D: -; CDR3: CASSLADRGEETQYF; DNA: TGTGCCAGCAGCTTAGCGGACAGAGGGGAAGAGACCCAGTACTTC
V: TRBV4-1; J: TRBJ2-4; size: -; D: -; CDR3: CASSQVGVGIQYF; DNA: TGCGCCAGCAGCCAAGTGGGAGTTGGCATTCAGTACTTC
V: TRBV7-2; J: TRBJ2-7; size: -; D: -; CDR3: CASSRTAILSSYEQYF; DNA: TGTGCCAGCAGCCGAACAGCAATCCTGAGCTCCTACGAGCAGTACTTC
V: TRBV6-6; J: TRBJ2-7; size: -; D: -; CDR3: CASSYASLNDEQYF; DNA: TGTGCCAGCAGTTACGCGTCCCTAAACGACGAGCAGTACTTC
V: TRBV7-3; J: TRBJ2-3; size: once; D: -; CDR3: CASSEGGLGTDTQYF; DNA: TGTGCCAGCAGCGAGGGGGGGCTTGGCACAGATACGCAGTATTTT
V: TRBV4-1; J: TRBJ2-1; size: -; D: TRBD2; CDR3: CASRTTSGSVRYNEQFF; DNA: TGCGCCAGCAGGACGACTAGCGGGAGTGTCCGATACAATGAGCAGTTCTTC
V: TRBV2; J: TRBJ1-2; size: -; D: TRBD1; CDR3: CASSGSGTALNYGYTF; DNA: TGTGCCAGCAGTGGGTCCGGGACAGCGCTCAACTATGGCTACACCTTC
V: TRBV19; J: TRBJ2-1; size: -; D: -; CDR3: CASSPTGVRNEQFF; DNA: TGTGCCAGTAGTCCCACGGGAGTACGCAATGAGCAGTTCTTC
V: TRBV5-1; J: TRBJ2-7; size: once; D: -; CDR3: CASSARDSNYEQYF; DNA: TGCGCCAGCAGCGCCCGGGACTCTAACTACGAGCAGTACTTC
V: TRBV7-6; J: TRBJ2-2; size: -; D: TRBD2; CDR3: CASSPTGTRNTGELFF; DNA: TGTGCCAGCAGCCCAACCGGGACTAGGAACACCGGGGAGCTGTTTTTT
V: TRBV29-1; J: TRBJ2-1; size: -; D: -; CDR3: CSVPSVSYNEQFF; DNA: TGCAGCGTTCCTAGCGTCTCCTACAATGAGCAGTTCTTC
V: TRBV5-1; J: TRBJ1-1; size: once; D: -; CDR3: CASSGGTVNTEAFF; DNA: TGCGCCAGCAGCGGGGGGACGGTAAACACTGAAGCTTTCTTT
V: TRBV6-5; J: TRBJ1-5; size: -; D: -; CDR3: CASSVQASQPQHF; DNA: TGTGCCAGCAGCGTGCAGGCCTCTCAGCCCCAGCATTTT
V: TRBV4-1; J: TRBJ2-7; size: -; D: TRBD1; CDR3: CASSVTGDEQYF; DNA: TGCGCCAGCAGCGTGACAGGGGACGAGCAGTACTTC
V: TRBV6-1; J: TRBJ1-1; size: -; D: -; CDR3: CASDGVGEAFF; DNA: TGTGCCAGTGACGGGGTGGGTGAAGCTTTCTTT
V: TRBV6-1; J: TRBJ2-7; size: -; D: -; CDR3: CASSENTGYGEQYF; DNA: TGTGCCAGCAGTGAAAACACAGGGTACGGCGAGCAGTACTTC
V: TRBV7-9; J: TRBJ2-2; size: -; D: TRBD2; CDR3: CASSPTSGRFTGELFF; DNA: TGTGCCAGCAGCCCCACTAGCGGGAGGTTCACCGGGGAGCTGTTTTTT
V: TRBV6-1; J: TRBJ2-2; size: -; D: TRBD2; CDR3: CASSEPLAGDGGELFF; DNA: TGTGCCAGCAGTGAGCCACTAGCGGGAGATGGCGGGGAGCTGTTTTTT
V: TRBV6-4; J: TRBJ1-2; size: once; D: -; CDR3: CASSDSGQSNYGYTF; DNA: TGTGCCAGCAGTGACTCGGGGCAGTCTAACTATGGCTACACCTTC
V: TRBV5-1; J: TRBJ1-2; size: -; D: TRBD1; CDR3: CASSLWTGGAEGYTF; DNA: TGCGCCAGCAGCTTATGGACAGGGGGCGCGGAGGGCTACACCTTC
V: TRBV19; J: TRBJ1-2; size: once; D: -; CDR3: CASSDNRASNYGYTF; DNA: TGTGCCAGTAGTGATAACAGGGCATCCAACTATGGCTACACCTTC
V: TRBV30; J: TRBJ2-7; size: -; D: -; CDR3: CAWSGGHSYEQYF; DNA: TGTGCCTGGAGTGGAGGGCACTCCTACGAGCAGTACTTC
V: TRBV6-1; J: TRBJ1-1; size: -; D: TRBD1; CDR3: CASSRDRVLTEAFF; DNA: TGTGCCAGCAGCCGGGACAGGGTTCTCACTGAAGCTTTCTTT
V: TRBV27; J: TRBJ2-7; size: -; D: TRBD2; CDR3: CASSFGLAGAYEQYF; DNA: TGTGCCAGCAGTTTCGGTCTAGCGGGAGCCTACGAGCAGTACTTC
V: TRBV6-4; J: TRBJ2-1; size: -; D: TRBD2; CDR3: CASSVGTSVYNEQFF; DNA: TGTGCCAGCAGTGTAGGGACTAGCGTGTACAATGAGCAGTTCTTC
V: TRBV10-2; J: TRBJ2-3; size: -; D: TRBD1; CDR3: CASRATGTGGDTQYF; DNA: TGCGCCAGCAGGGCAACCGGGACAGGGGGAGATACGCAGTATTTT
V: TRBV6-1; J: TRBJ1-4; size: -; D: -; CDR3: CASSEGAITTNEKLFF; DNA: TGTGCCAGCAGTGAAGGGGCGATTACAACTAATGAAAAACTGTTTTTT
V: TRBV4-3; J: TRBJ2-1; size: -; D: TRBD2; CDR3: CASSPTSGSPNEQFF; DNA: TGCGCCAGCAGCCCGACTAGCGGGAGTCCCAATGAGCAGTTCTTC
V: TRBV19; J: TRBJ2-7; size: -; D: -; CDR3: CASSVPPGQTYEQYF; DNA: TGTGCCAGTAGTGTCCCCCCCGGACAGACCTACGAGCAGTACTTC
V: TRBV2; J: TRBJ2-7; size: -; D: -; CDR3: CASSASSYEQYF; DNA: TGTGCCAGCAGTGCATCCAGCTACGAGCAGTACTTC
V: TRBV2; J: TRBJ2-1; size: -; D: -; CDR3: CASSEGRESVYNEQFF; DNA: TGTGCCAGCAGTGAAGGCCGGGAGTCAGTCTACAATGAGCAGTTCTTC
V: TRBV30; J: TRBJ2-3; size: -; D: -; CDR3: CAWTARDTQYF; DNA: TGTGCCTGGACGGCTAGAGATACGCAGTATTTT
V: TRBV5-4; J: TRBJ1-2; size: -; D: TRBD1; CDR3: CASNLDRDYGYTF; DNA: TGTGCCAGCAACTTGGACAGGGACTATGGCTACACCTTC
V: TRBV9; J: TRBJ1-2; size: -; D: -; CDR3: CASSPTGSLWGYTF; DNA: TGTGCCAGCAGCCCCACGGGGAGCCTTTGGGGCTACACCTTC
V: TRBV4-1; J: TRBJ1-2; size: -; D: -; CDR3: CASSQGGTEKLGYTF; DNA: TGCGCCAGCAGCCAAGGGGGCACAGAGAAGCTTGGCTACACCTTC
V: TRBV7-7; J: TRBJ2-7; size: once; D: TRBD2; CDR3: CASSLGAGESYEQYF; DNA: TGTGCCAGCAGCTTAGGAGCGGGAGAATCCTACGAGCAGTACTTC
V: TRBV30; J: TRBJ2-2; size: -; D: TRBD2; CDR3: CAWDFTSGIAGELFF; DNA: TGTGCCTGGGACTTCACTAGCGGGATTGCCGGGGAGCTGTTTTTT
V: TRBV30; J: TRBJ2-1; size: -; D: -; CDR3: CAWSVRGADYNEQFF; DNA: TGTGCCTGGAGTGTACGTGGGGCGGATTACAATGAGCAGTTCTTC
V: TRBV7-6; J: TRBJ2-7; size: -; D: -; CDR3: CASTPGLFNSYEQYF; DNA: TGTGCCAGCACCCCGGGACTCTTCAACTCCTACGAGCAGTACTTC
V: TRBV18; J: TRBJ2-2; size: -; D: TRBD2; CDR3: CASSPQGLAGELFF; DNA: TGTGCCAGCTCACCGCAGGGACTAGCCGGGGAGCTGTTTTTT
V: TRBV5-8; J: TRBJ2-7; size: -; D: -; CDR3: CASSLLGSHEQYF; DNA: TGTGCCAGCAGCTTGCTTGGCTCCCACGAGCAGTACTTC